What follows are 17 T cell receptor beta chains derived from one specimen sequenced in a study of CD4 T cells in relation to SARS-CoV-2 and coronaviruses. Antigens of these TCRs are unknown. Generated by immunoSEQ multiplex PCR, the TCRdb table keeps only in-frame clones and is missing some. The sample has 35,000 to 40,000 clones; 60% to 80% are singletons. Sequenced material: memory CD4+ T cells from PBMCs, cultured in vitro. All receptors come from an adult with COVID-19.

This clone was found once. CDR3 bases: TGTGCCAGCAGCTTAGGCAGGGAGCAGTACTTC. Translation: CASSLGREQYF. This chain uses TRBV7-6 with TRBJ2-7, with unresolved D. The CDR3 spans 11 residues. CDR1 and CDR2 from the germline V gene are SGHVS and FNYEAQ. The V end lost 1 base, the J end lost 7 bases, and 5 bases lay between the germline ends. The full variable domain, in which reference TRBV7-6 and TRBJ2-7 provide the parts outside the CDR3, is GAGVSQSPRYKVTKRGQDVALRCDPISGHVSLYWYRQALGQGPEFLTYFNYEAQQDKSGLPNDRFSAERPEGSISTLTIQRTEQRDSAMYRCASSLGREQYFGPGTRLTVT.

V usage is TRBV18 and J usage is TRBJ1-2; weak D call: TRBD1 (6 bases). The CDR3 is 16 amino acids. Germline-derived CDR1 and CDR2 are KGHSH and LQKENI. Trimming took 0 bases from V and 1 from J, leaving 12 bases between them. The CDR3, as DNA: TGTGCCAGCTCACCACCGTCCAGGGGTCGTAACTATGGCTACACCTTC. This encodes CASSPPSRGRNYGYTF.

The rearrangement uses TRBV3-1 (or the pseudogene TRBV3-2) and TRBJ2-5; 7 bases are a match to TRBD1. CDR3 length: 14 residues. V shed 4 bases, J shed 1 base, and the junction held 3 bases outside the gene matches. Germline V CDR1 and CDR2: LGHDT, YNNKEL (reference sequence). CDR3 in amino acids: CASSRWDSQETQYF. Here the CDR3 DNA reads TGTGCCAGCAGCCGATGGGACAGCCAAGAGACCCAGTACTTC.

CDR3 loop: CASSLFGVAVQETQYF. DNA for the CDR3: TGTGCCAGCAGCTTATTCGGTGTGGCCGTCCAAGAGACCCAGTACTTC. The V call is TRBV7-9, the J call TRBJ2-5; D gene uncertain. This CDR3 has 16 residues. The ends were cut back, 2 bases at V and 1 base at J, with 14 bases in the middle. Germline V gene lookup returns CDR1 SEHNR and CDR2 FQNEAQ (reference sequence).

The V and J genes are TRBV28 and TRBJ2-1, with D tentatively TRBD1 (6 bases). The V gene lost 2 bases and the J gene lost 3 bases, with 8 bases spanning the gap. Germline CDR1 MDHEN, CDR2 SYDVKM. The length of the CDR3 is 14 residues. CDR3 coding DNA: TGTGCCAGCAGTTTAGTACAGGGCTACAATGAGCAGTTCTTC. It is translated as CASSLVQGYNEQFF.

The V call is TRBV18, the J call TRBJ2-2; D is tentatively TRBD1 or TRBD2 (5 bases each). CDR1 and CDR2 (germline): KGHSH, LQKENI. The CDR3 is made up of 14 amino acids. V lost 3 bases, J lost 4 bases, and 9 bases lay in between. CDR3 amino acids: CASSPKGRTGELFF. The DNA for the CDR3 is TGTGCCAGCTCACCTAAGGGACGCACCGGGGAGCTGTTTTTT.

DNA for the CDR3: TGTGCCAGCAGTCAAAACAGGGATTTTGCAGAGACCCAGTACTTC. Translation: CASSQNRDFAETQYF. The V call is TRBV2, the J call TRBJ2-5; D is possibly TRBD1 (6 bases). The ends were cut back, 5 bases at V and 4 bases at J, with 17 bases in the middle. Germline CDR1 is SNHLY and CDR2 is FYNNEI. The CDR3 length is 15 residues. The complete variable domain, with remaining parts taken from reference TRBV2 and TRBJ2-5, reads EPEVTQTPSHQVTQMGQEVILRCVPISNHLYFYWYRQILGQKVEFLVSFYNNEISEKSEIFDDQFSVERPDGSNFTLKIRSTKLEDSAMYFCASSQNRDFAETQYFGPGTRLLVL.

The V gene is TRBV9, the J gene TRBJ2-7; unclear D gene. This CDR3 spans 13 amino acids. The V end was cut by 0 bases, the J end by 6 bases, with 10 bases between. The germline CDR1 and CDR2 sequences are SGDLS and YYNGEE. DNA for the CDR3: TGTGCCAGCAGCGTAGTTGGTGTCGGCGAGCAGTACTTC. This translates into CASSVVGVGEQYF.

V usage is TRBV6-5 and J usage is TRBJ2-4, with TRBD1 identical over 7 bases. CDR1 MNHEY and CDR2 SVGAGI come from the germline V gene. This CDR3 region has 13 residues. V shed 2 bases and J 11 bases; nucleotides not matched to a gene: 6. CDR3 in amino acids: CASSYDTGDVQYF. CDR3 DNA: TGTGCCAGCAGTTACGACACAGGGGACGTTCAGTACTTC.

The sample holds a few counts of this clone. The chain links TRBV19 to TRBJ1-1, with D possibly being TRBD1 (6 bases). The CDR3 has 14 amino acids. Per germline, CDR1 LNHDA and CDR2 SQIVND (reference sequence). Trimming removed 7 bases from V and 3 bases from J, with 15 bases in between. This CDR3 is CASNTGWLDTEAFF. DNA for the CDR3: TGTGCCAGTAATACAGGGTGGTTGGACACTGAAGCTTTCTTT. Complete variable domain (other parts from reference TRBV19 and TRBJ1-1): DGGITQSPKYLFRKEGQNVTLSCEQNLNHDAMYWYRQDPGQGLRLIYYSQIVNDFQKGDIAEGYSVSREKKESFPLTVTSAQKNPTAFYLCASNTGWLDTEAFFGQGTRLTVV.

A remark on this clone: A junction boundary mismatches the germline segment, possibly from a read error. The gene calls are TRBV6-1 and TRBJ2-1; D may match TRBD1 or TRBD2 (6 bases each). This CDR3 comprises 15 residues. Looked up from germline, CDR1 is MNHNS and CDR2 is SASEGT. The CDR3 is CASSEAGGPNNEQFF. The CDR3 coding sequence is TGTGCCAGCAGCGAAGCCGGGGGCCCAAACAATGAGCAGTTCTTC.

This chain connects TRBV18 to TRBJ2-1; TRBD2 agrees at 9 bases. V lost 3 bases to trimming and J lost 7 bases; unmatched junction nucleotides: 13. There are 17 residues in the CDR3. Germline CDR1 and CDR2: KGHSH and LQKENI. The CDR3 DNA reads as TGTGCCAGCTCACCGGGGGGGAGTAGCGGGAGAGCAAATGAGCAGTTCTTC. This sequence encodes CASSPGGSSGRANEQFF. Full variable domain (outside the CDR3, taken from reference TRBV18 and TRBJ2-1): NAGVMQNPRHLVRRRGQEARLRCSPMKGHSHVYWYRQLPEEGLKFMVYLQKENIIDESGMPKERFSAEFPKEGPSILRIQQVVRGDSAAYFCASSPGGSSGRANEQFFGPGTRLTVL.

This clone occurred a few times. The chain uses TRBV2 and TRBJ2-7, with D unclear. Germline V gene sequence: CDR1 SNHLY, CDR2 FYNNEI. This CDR3 region has 11 residues. V was cut by 5 bases and J by 1 base, with 3 bases left in between. This CDR3 is CASSQSYEQYF. The CDR3 region has the DNA TGTGCCAGCAGTCAGTCCTACGAGCAGTACTTC.

This chain connects TRBV28 to TRBJ2-5; 8 bases are shared with TRBD1. The CDR3 loop spans 15 amino acids. Germline V gene lookup returns CDR1 MDHEN and CDR2 SYDVKM. Germline trimming cut 6 bases from V and 4 bases from J; bases unmatched to any gene: 10. Here the CDR3 DNA reads TGTGCCAGCAGCGGAGGGACAGGCTCCCGAGAGACCCAGTACTTC. It encodes CASSGGTGSRETQYF.

This rearrangement joins TRBV10-1 to TRBJ2-3; no clear D. The V and J ends lost 6 bases and 2 bases respectively, with 3 bases between them. This CDR3 contains 11 residues. Germline V gene lookup returns CDR1 WNHNN and CDR2 SYGVQD (reference sequence). The CDR3 bases are TGCGCCAGCAGAACCACAGATACGCAGTATTTT. This codes for CASRTTDTQYF.

In DNA form, the CDR3 reads TGTGCCTGGAGTAGTAAGTCTGGAAACACCATATATTTT. It encodes CAWSSKSGNTIYF. The chain uses TRBV30 and TRBJ1-3; D uncertain. Per germline, CDR1 GTSNPN and CDR2 SVGIG (reference sequence). The CDR3 is 13 amino acids. Trimming pared 2 bases from V and 1 base from J, leaving 6 bases between.

Here the CDR3 reads CASSYSSPAEGEQYF. The CDR3 bases are TGTGCCAGCAGTTACAGTTCCCCTGCCGAGGGAGAGCAGTACTTC. The chain links TRBV6-2 or TRBV6-3 to TRBJ2-7; TRBD2 is a possible D gene (5 bases). Trimming shortened V by 2 bases and J by 7 bases, and 18 bases separated the two germline ends. CDR3 size: 15 residues. Per the germline V gene, CDR1 is MNHEY and CDR2 is SVGEGT.